Following are 11 T cell receptor beta chains from one sample sequenced in a study of spatial heterogeneity in lung cancer. Described time point: sample taken at primary tumor resection. Study-level points and caveats: In tumors, expanded intratumoral alpha and beta TCR counts tracked mutation counts.

No antigen has been assigned to these receptors. In TCRdb, the 5' RACE reads were re-called with MiXCR into one record per CDR3 protein. There are over 2,500 distinct CDR3 sequences in the sample; 9.5% to 14% occur only once, and more than 10% lies in the top ten. Sample: lung tumor tissue, taken at surgery. The receptors come from a male donor with early-stage non-small cell lung cancer.

In this sample, this clonotype is medium-sized (0.01 to 0.1%). The rearrangement links TRBV20-1 to TRBJ1-4; 9 bases line up with TRBD1. CDR1 and CDR2 from the germline V gene are DFQATT and SNEGSKA (reference sequence). The V and J ends lost 5 bases and 7 bases, in that order; junction bases with no gene match: 5. The CDR3 runs 13 residues. CDR3 region: CSAPDRGAEKLFF. CDR3 DNA sequence: TGCAGTGCTCCGGACAGGGGAGCTGAAAAACTGTTTTTT.

This clonotype is categorized as medium-sized (0.01 to 0.1%). The chain is built from TRBV5-6 and TRBJ2-7; TRBD1 aligns across 8 bases. Per the germline V gene, CDR1 is SGHDT and CDR2 is YYEEEE. Trimming took 1 base from V and 5 from J; bases not matched to a gene: 11. This CDR3 comprises 16 residues. This CDR3 is CASSLPGQGAMNEQYF. CDR3 nucleotide sequence: TGTGCCAGCAGCTTGCCCGGGCAGGGGGCGATGAACGAGCAGTACTTC.

The chain employs TRBV19 and TRBJ2-1; D is undetermined. Trimming pared 3 bases from V and 5 bases from J, leaving 17 bases between. CDR1 is LNHDA, CDR2 SQIVND, per germline (reference sequence). There are 16 residues in the CDR3. The CDR3 reads CASSISPTERHNEQFF. The CDR3 DNA reads TGTGCCAGTAGTATCTCGCCCACCGAGAGACACAATGAGCAGTTCTTC. The complete variable domain, with remaining parts taken from reference TRBV19 and TRBJ2-1, reads DGGITQSPKYLFRKEGQNVTLSCEQNLNHDAMYWYRQDPGQGLRLIYYSQIVNDFQKGDIAEGYSVSREKKESFPLTVTSAQKNPTAFYLCASSISPTERHNEQFFGPGTRLTVL.

This clonotype is medium-sized (0.01 to 0.1%) in the sample. This chain links TRBV5-1 with TRBJ2-1, with 8 positions matching TRBD2. CDR3 length: 13 amino acids. V gave up 2 bases and J gave up 6 bases; unmatched junction bases: 1. From germline, CDR1 is SGHRS and CDR2 YFSETQ. As DNA, the CDR3 is TGCGCCAGCAGCTTAGCGGGGGTCAATGAGCAGTTCTTC. This codes for CASSLAGVNEQFF.

This clonotype is large (0.1 to 1%) in the sample. V and J are TRBV7-3 and TRBJ2-5, with TRBD1 as a possible D gene (5 bases). This CDR3 is 14 amino acids long. With 5 bases removed from V and 0 bases from J, the gap between germline ends came to 10 bases. Per germline, CDR1 SGHTA and CDR2 FQGTGA. The CDR3 reads CASSLKGYQETQYF. The CDR3 nucleotides are TGTGCCAGCAGCCTAAAGGGGTACCAAGAGACCCAGTACTTC.

By share, this clonotype counts as medium-sized. This chain connects TRBV29-1 to TRBJ1-1; a weak D match, TRBD1 (5 bases). V was trimmed by 6 bases and J by 6 bases, leaving 26 bases between them. The CDR3 runs to 16 residues. Germline lookup yields CDR1 SQVTM and CDR2 ANQGSEA. In DNA, the CDR3 is TGCAGCGTCGCGCGCAGACAGCGGGGGGGGTCAGCTGAAGCTTTCTTT. It encodes CSVARRQRGGSAEAFF.

Judged by abundance, this clonotype is medium-sized. The J gene is TRBJ2-5, the V gene TRBV18; D remains unclear. The germline V gene encodes CDR1 KGHSH and CDR2 LQKENI. The CDR3 extends over 13 amino acids. Trimming removed 3 bases from V and 5 bases from J, with 10 bases in between. CDR3: CASSPKVGETQYF. CDR3 DNA: TGTGCCAGCTCACCGAAGGTCGGGGAGACCCAGTACTTC.

The CDR3 spells CASSPYRGLATEAFF. DNA of the CDR3: TGTGCCAGCAGTCCTTACAGGGGGCTAGCAACTGAAGCTTTCTTT. This sequence joins TRBV6-2 or TRBV6-3 and TRBJ1-1, with TRBD1 matching 9 bases. This CDR3 contains 15 residues. Germline V gene lookup returns CDR1 MNHEY and CDR2 SVGEGT. V was pared by 5 bases and J by 5 bases, with 9 bases of the junction left unmatched.

This clonotype was seen a handful of times. The J gene is TRBJ2-2, the V gene TRBV19; the D gene is possibly TRBD1 (6 bases). From germline, CDR1 is LNHDA and CDR2 SQIVND (reference sequence). Trimming stripped 7 bases from V and 1 base from J, with 13 bases between. This CDR3 has 15 amino acids. CDR3 amino acids: CASTTGHGNTGELFF. Written as DNA, the CDR3 is TGTGCCAGTACCACGGGACACGGGAACACCGGGGAGCTGTTTTTT.

By its share, this clonotype is medium-sized (0.01 to 0.1%). V gene TRBV18 combines with J gene TRBJ1-5; unclear D gene. Trimming shortened V by 6 bases and J by 4 bases, and 13 bases separated the two germline ends. Germline V CDR1 and CDR2: KGHSH, LQKENI. The CDR3 is 14 amino acids. The CDR3 bases are TGTGCCAGCTCTCTCCAGGACGGGAATCAGCCCCAGCATTTT. Translated, it gives CASSLQDGNQPQHF.

This chain joins TRBV20-1 and TRBJ1-5, with D possibly matching TRBD1 (5 bases). This CDR3 has 13 residues. The germline V and J ends were trimmed by 4 bases and 6 bases, with 13 bases remaining between them. Germline V lookup: CDR1 DFQATT, CDR2 SNEGSKA (reference sequence). CDR3 residues: CSATTGRAQPQHF. The CDR3 region has the DNA TGCAGTGCTACTACAGGTCGGGCTCAGCCCCAGCATTTT.